The 18 T cell receptor beta chains presented below share a single source sample, sequenced in a study of T cells in Graves' hyperthyroidism and ophthalmopathy. TCR beta CDR3 sequences were amplified from RNA transcripts. The study used the HTBI primer set for a first-round RT-PCR of the TCR CDR3. TCRdb passed the multiplex PCR reads through MiXCR, listing each CDR3 protein once. The data show hundreds of thousands of distinct CDR3 sequences, about 20% seen once. Sequenced input: blood. The source is a woman aged 65 to 85 with Graves' ophthalmopathy.

CDR3 sequence (DNA): TGCAGTGCTAGAGCAGGGAGTAATAGCAATCAGCCCCAGCATTTT. This codes for CSARAGSNSNQPQHF. The chain is built from TRBV20-1 and TRBJ1-5; a weak D match, TRBD1 (5 bases). V was pared by 1 base and J by 0 bases, with 10 bases between. This CDR3 has 15 residues. Germline V lookup: CDR1 DFQATT, CDR2 SNEGSKA (reference sequence).

The J gene is TRBJ2-3, the V gene TRBV20-1, with D possibly being TRBD2 (5 bases). V was cut by 0 bases and J by 2 bases, with 18 bases left in between. The germline CDR1 and CDR2 sequences are DFQATT and SNEGSKA (reference sequence). The CDR3 is 17 amino acids. This chain's CDR3 is CSARDPRVSGYTDTQYF. The CDR3 region has the DNA TGCAGTGCTAGAGATCCGCGGGTTTCCGGGTACACAGATACGCAGTATTTT.

This clonotype was observed a single time. This chain joins TRBV4-3 and TRBJ2-6; 9 positions match TRBD1. The germline CDR1 and CDR2 sequences are LGHNA and YSLEER. The ends lost 4 bases at V and 0 bases at J; junction bases unmatched: 4. The CDR3 runs to 17 residues. The chain's CDR3 is CASSPRDRDSGANVLTF. The DNA of the CDR3 is TGCGCCAGCAGCCCCCGGGACAGGGACTCTGGGGCCAACGTCCTGACTTTC.

This clonotype was seen a few times. The chain joins TRBV28 to TRBJ1-6, with D unclear. The V gene's germline CDR1 is MDHEN and CDR2 SYDVKM. The CDR3 has 15 residues. V was cut by 3 bases and J by 9 bases, with 15 bases left in between. The CDR3 region is CASSLPRGGSSPLHF. As DNA, the CDR3 is TGTGCCAGCAGTTTGCCCCGGGGTGGTAGTTCACCCCTCCACTTT.

This clonotype was recorded many times. The rearrangement links TRBV13 to TRBJ2-7; D is possibly TRBD1 (6 bases). Germline CDR1 is PRHDT and CDR2 is FYEKMQ (reference sequence). The CDR3 loop spans 14 amino acids. V was clipped by 5 bases and J by 3 bases, with 14 bases between them. CDR3 loop: CASSAPGTLYEQYF. The CDR3, as DNA: TGTGCCAGCAGCGCCCCCGGGACACTCTACGAGCAGTACTTC.

The chain recombines TRBV28 with TRBJ2-4; maybe TRBD1 (6 bases). Trimming took 8 bases from V and 8 from J, leaving 13 bases between them. The CDR3 runs 12 residues. Looked up from germline, CDR1 is MDHEN and CDR2 is SYDVKM. This CDR3 is CASRDTGDIQYF. CDR3 nucleotide sequence: TGTGCCAGCCGGGACACCGGTGACATTCAGTACTTC.

The genes are TRBV30 and TRBJ2-7; TRBD1 matches 12 bases. With V trimmed by 8 bases and J by 1 base, 6 bases remained unmatched. Germline V gives CDR1 GTSNPN, CDR2 SVGIG (reference sequence). This CDR3 contains 14 residues. In DNA, the CDR3 is TGTGCCCTGGGGACAGGGGGCATTTCCTACGAGCAGTACTTC. This sequence encodes CALGTGGISYEQYF.

This sequence joins TRBV6-2 or TRBV6-3 and TRBJ1-1; 9 bases map to TRBD1. CDR1 is MNHEY and CDR2 is SVGEGT in the germline V gene. With 0 bases clipped from V and 1 base from J, the junction kept 9 bases outside the gene matches. The CDR3 has 18 amino acids. Written as DNA, the CDR3 is TGTGCCAGCAGTTACTCAAACGACAGGGGGAGAGGGAACACTGAAGCTTTCTTT. Translated: CASSYSNDRGRGNTEAFF.

This clonotype was detected many times. The chain couples TRBV12-3 or TRBV12-4 to TRBJ1-5, with no clear D. The CDR3 has 14 residues. The V gene lost 3 bases and the J gene lost 6 bases, with 12 bases spanning the gap. DNA of the CDR3: TGTGCCAGCAGTTTGCGGAACATGGGTCAGCCCCAGCATTTT. Translated, it gives CASSLRNMGQPQHF.

This clonotype was found many times. The chain recombines TRBV7-9 with TRBJ1-1; D ambiguous. V gave up 1 base and J gave up 0 bases, with 9 bases separating them. The germline V gene has CDR1 SEHNR and CDR2 FQNEAQ (reference sequence). The CDR3 spans 15 residues. The CDR3 loop reads CASSLEWGLNTEAFF. CDR3 DNA: TGTGCCAGCAGCTTAGAATGGGGTCTGAACACTGAAGCTTTCTTT.

The rearrangement links TRBV16 to TRBJ1-1; no clear D. Trimming took off 3 bases at V and 0 bases at J, with 8 bases between the two ends. The CDR3 extends over 14 amino acids. Germline V gene lookup returns CDR1 KGHSY and CDR2 FQNENV. The CDR3 DNA reads as TGTGCCAGCAGCCACCCCTCTCTGAACACTGAAGCTTTCTTT. Translated: CASSHPSLNTEAFF.

In this sample, this clonotype turned up many times. The chain combines TRBV20-1 with TRBJ1-1, with a tentative D call TRBD1 (5 bases). The CDR3 runs 15 residues. V was clipped by 5 bases and J by 1 base, with 17 bases between them. Germline V CDR1 and CDR2: DFQATT, SNEGSKA (reference sequence). This chain's CDR3 is CSAPPGSDRNTEAFF. CDR3 coding DNA: TGCAGTGCTCCGCCTGGGTCCGACAGGAACACTGAAGCTTTCTTT.

The chain is built from TRBV11-2 and TRBJ2-2; 7 nucleotides align to TRBD2. From germline, CDR1 is SGHAT and CDR2 FQNNGV. The V segment lost 5 bases and the J segment 6 bases; nucleotides outside the gene matches: 3. The CDR3 loop spans 13 amino acids. Written as DNA, the CDR3 is TGTGCCAGCAGCCCCCTAGCGGCCGGGGAGCTGTTTTTT. It codes for CASSPLAAGELFF. Full variable domain (outside the CDR3, taken from reference TRBV11-2 and TRBJ2-2): EAGVAQSPRYKIIEKRQSVAFWCNPISGHATLYWYQQILGQGPKLLIQFQNNGVVDDSQLPKDRFSAERLKGVDSTLKIQPAKLEDSAVYLCASSPLAAGELFFGEGSRLTVL.

The sample holds a few counts of this clonotype. This sequence joins TRBV7-2 and TRBJ1-6; 8 bases are a match to TRBD1. The germline gives CDR1 SGHTA, CDR2 FQGNSA. The CDR3 totals 14 residues. Trimming cost V 6 bases and J 7 bases; bases outside gene matches: 5. CDR3 nucleotide sequence: TGTGCCAGCAGACTGGACAGGGTAAATTCACCCCTCCACTTT. It yields the protein CASRLDRVNSPLHF. Looking up the rest from reference TRBV7-2 and TRBJ1-6 gives the full variable domain: GAGVSQSPSNKVTEKGKDVELRCDPISGHTALYWYRQSLGQGLEFLIYFQGNSAPDKSGLPSDRFSAERTGGSVSTLTIQRTQQEDSAVYLCASRLDRVNSPLHFGNGTRLTVT.

This chain links TRBV27 with TRBJ2-5; possibly TRBD2 for D (5 bases). The CDR3 contains 14 residues. Trimming pared 0 bases from V and 5 bases from J, leaving 10 bases between. Germline V gene sequence: CDR1 MNHEY, CDR2 SMNVEV (reference sequence). As DNA, the CDR3 is TGTGCCAGCAGTTTATCAGACGGCGGGGAGACCCAGTACTTC. Translation: CASSLSDGGETQYF.

The chain joins TRBV30 to TRBJ1-1; TRBD1 might be the D (5 bases). With 5 bases removed from V and 6 bases from J, the gap between germline ends came to 16 bases. This CDR3 is 13 amino acids long. Germline V CDR1 and CDR2: GTSNPN, SVGIG (reference sequence). DNA of the CDR3: TGTGCCTGGGGACCGGGACGAGGAGCTGAAGCTTTCTTT. Its translation: CAWGPGRGAEAFF. Variable domain in full (rest from reference TRBV30 and TRBJ1-1): SQTIHQWPATLVQPVGSPLSLECTVEGTSNPNLYWYRQAAGRGLQLLFYSVGIGQISSEVPQNLSASRPQDRQFILSSKKLLLSDSGFYLCAWGPGRGAEAFFGQGTRLTVV.

This CDR3 is CATSENARKTQYF. The CDR3 DNA reads TGTGCCACCAGTGAGAACGCGAGGAAGACCCAGTACTTC. The rearrangement uses TRBV24-1 and TRBJ2-5; no clear D. The CDR3 consists of 13 residues. With 4 bases removed from V and 6 bases from J, the gap between germline ends came to 11 bases. CDR1 and CDR2 from the germline V gene are KGHDR and SFDVKD.

This chain links TRBV30 with TRBJ1-1; maybe TRBD1 (6 bases). Between the trimmed V and J ends, which lost 3 bases and 1 base, there was a span of 15 bases. CDR1 and CDR2 from the germline V gene are GTSNPN and SVGIG (reference sequence). There are 15 residues in the CDR3. The CDR3 loop reads CAWRSLGGENTEAFF. In DNA, the CDR3 is TGTGCCTGGAGATCACTAGGGGGGGAGAACACTGAAGCTTTCTTT.